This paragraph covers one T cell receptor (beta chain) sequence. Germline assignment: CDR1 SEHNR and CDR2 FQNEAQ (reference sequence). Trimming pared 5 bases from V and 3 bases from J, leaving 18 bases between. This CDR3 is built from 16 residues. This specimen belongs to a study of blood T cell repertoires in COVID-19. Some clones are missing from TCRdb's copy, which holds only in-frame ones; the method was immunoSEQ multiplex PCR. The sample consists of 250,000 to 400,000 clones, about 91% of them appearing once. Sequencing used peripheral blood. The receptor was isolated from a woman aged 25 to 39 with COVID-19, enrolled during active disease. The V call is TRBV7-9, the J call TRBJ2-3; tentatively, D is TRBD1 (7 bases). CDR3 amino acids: CASSPRTGRGTDTQYF. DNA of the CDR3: TGTGCCAGCAGCCCCCGGACAGGCCGGGGGACAGATACGCAGTATTTT.